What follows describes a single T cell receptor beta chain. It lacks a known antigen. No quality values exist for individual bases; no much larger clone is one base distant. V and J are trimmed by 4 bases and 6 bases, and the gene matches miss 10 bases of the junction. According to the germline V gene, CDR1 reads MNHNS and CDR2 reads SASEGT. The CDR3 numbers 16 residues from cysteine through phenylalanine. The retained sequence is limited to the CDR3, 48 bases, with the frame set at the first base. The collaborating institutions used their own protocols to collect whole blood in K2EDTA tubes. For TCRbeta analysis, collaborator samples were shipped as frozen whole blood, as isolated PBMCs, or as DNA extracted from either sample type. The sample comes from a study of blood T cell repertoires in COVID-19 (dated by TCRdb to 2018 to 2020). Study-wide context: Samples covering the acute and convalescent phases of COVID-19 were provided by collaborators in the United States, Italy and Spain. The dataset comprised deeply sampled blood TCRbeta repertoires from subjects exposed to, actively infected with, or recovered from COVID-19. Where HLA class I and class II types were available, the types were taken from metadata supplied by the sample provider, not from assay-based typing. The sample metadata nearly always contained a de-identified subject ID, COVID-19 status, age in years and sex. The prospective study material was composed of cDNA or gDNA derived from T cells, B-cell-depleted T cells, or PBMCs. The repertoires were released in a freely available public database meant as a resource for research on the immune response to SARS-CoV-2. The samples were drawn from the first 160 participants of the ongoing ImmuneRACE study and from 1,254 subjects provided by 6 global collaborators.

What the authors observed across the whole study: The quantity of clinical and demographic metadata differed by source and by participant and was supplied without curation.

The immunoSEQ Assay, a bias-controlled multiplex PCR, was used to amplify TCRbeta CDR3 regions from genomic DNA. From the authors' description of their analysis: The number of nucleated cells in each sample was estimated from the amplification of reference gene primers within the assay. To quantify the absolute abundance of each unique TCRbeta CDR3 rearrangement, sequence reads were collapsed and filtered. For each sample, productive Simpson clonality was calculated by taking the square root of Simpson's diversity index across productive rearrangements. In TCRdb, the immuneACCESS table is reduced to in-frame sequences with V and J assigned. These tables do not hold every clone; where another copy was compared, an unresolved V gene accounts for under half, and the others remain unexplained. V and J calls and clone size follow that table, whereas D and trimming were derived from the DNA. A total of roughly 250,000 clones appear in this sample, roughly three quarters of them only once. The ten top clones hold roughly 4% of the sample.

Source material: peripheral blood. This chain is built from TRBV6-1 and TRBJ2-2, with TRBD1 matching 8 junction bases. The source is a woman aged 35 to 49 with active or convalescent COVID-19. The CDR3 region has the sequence CASSVEQGGVAGELFF. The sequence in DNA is TGTGCCAGCAGTGTAGAACAGGGGGGAGTCGCCGGGGAGCTGTTTTTT.